These 10 T cell receptor beta chains came from one sample sequenced in a study of blood T cell repertoires in COVID-19. Profiling relied on immunoSEQ multiplex PCR, and the TCRdb table lists in-frame clones only, not all of them. The repertoire holds under 75,000 clones, with over 70% as singletons. Sequences were obtained from peripheral blood. These receptor sequences come from a human donor in a cohort sampled during active COVID-19.

This clone was seen a handful of times. This CDR3 reads CASNRGRNEQYF. CDR3 nucleotides: TGTGCCAGCAACAGGGGGCGCAACGAGCAGTACTTC. J is TRBJ2-7 and V is TRBV6-5; 9 bases map to TRBD1. Germline CDR1 MNHEY, CDR2 SVGAGI. There are 12 residues in the CDR3. The ends lost 7 bases at V and 5 bases at J; junction bases unmatched: 3.

This CDR3 is CATSRGLLAGGRVYNEQFF. The CDR3 DNA follows: TGTGCCACCAGCAGAGGGTTACTAGCGGGGGGACGGGTCTACAATGAGCAGTTCTTC. This chain connects TRBV15 to TRBJ2-1; 12 bases are a match to TRBD2. This CDR3 region has 19 residues. CDR1 is LNHNV, CDR2 YYDKDF, per germline (reference sequence). V lost 1 base, J lost 3 bases, and 10 bases stayed unmatched.

There are a few counts of this clone. The rearrangement joins TRBV7-2 to TRBJ2-7; 8 bases are shared with TRBD1. The CDR3 length is 14 residues. The germline CDR1 and CDR2 sequences are SGHTA and FQGNSA. V gave up 3 bases and J gave up 5 bases; unmatched junction bases: 6. CDR3 sequence: CASSFRGQGDEQYF. DNA of the CDR3: TGTGCCAGCAGCTTCAGGGGGCAGGGGGACGAGCAGTACTTC.

In this sample, this clone turned up a few times. The CDR3, as DNA: TGTGCCAGCAGCACCCGAGGTGCGCTTGGCTACACCTTC. Its protein is CASSTRGALGYTF. The J gene is TRBJ1-2, the V gene TRBV9; D unresolved. The CDR3 has 13 residues. V was cut by 4 bases and J by 7 bases, with 14 bases left in between. In germline, CDR1 is SGDLS, CDR2 YYNGEE.

The chain carries TRBV3-1 (or the pseudogene TRBV3-2) and TRBJ1-1; TRBD1 might be the D (5 bases). The CDR3 length is 15 residues. Germline-derived CDR1 and CDR2 are LGHDT and YNNKEL (reference sequence). V was shortened by 5 bases and J by 3 bases, with 16 bases between the two germline ends. The CDR3 region is CASSSRGGRDTEAFF. Here the CDR3 DNA reads TGTGCCAGCAGCTCCCGCGGGGGACGTGACACTGAAGCTTTCTTT.

The chain recombines TRBV2 with TRBJ2-5; D gene unclear. Germline CDR1 reads SNHLY; CDR2 reads FYNNEI. The CDR3 is made up of 12 amino acids. V was cut by 5 bases and J by 2 bases, with 6 bases left in between. DNA for the CDR3: TGTGCCAGCAGTCGAGCTCAAGAGACCCAGTACTTC. It yields the protein CASSRAQETQYF.

This chain uses TRBV5-1 with TRBJ2-3; TRBD2 matches 9 bases. The CDR3 totals 16 residues. The trim removed 1 base at V and 4 bases at J, leaving 7 bases unmatched. Germline CDR1 reads SGHRS; CDR2 reads YFSETQ. CDR3 residues: CASSLLISGRSDTQYF. CDR3 nucleotide sequence: TGCGCCAGCAGCTTGTTGATTAGCGGGAGATCAGATACGCAGTATTTT.

The J gene is TRBJ1-4, the V gene TRBV11-2; a weak D match, TRBD1 (5 bases). Germline assignment: CDR1 SGHAT and CDR2 FQNNGV. This CDR3 comprises 13 residues. V shed 4 bases and J shed 12 bases, with 15 bases lying between them. The CDR3 loop reads CASSSARGIELFF. The CDR3 region has the DNA TGTGCCAGCAGCTCCGCCCGGGGGATCGAACTGTTTTTT.

The rearrangement joins TRBV12-3 or TRBV12-4 to TRBJ2-5, with unresolved D. The CDR3 contains 11 residues. The V end was cut by 5 bases, the J end by 5 bases, with 6 bases between. In DNA, the CDR3 is TGTGCCAGCAGTCAGATTGAGACCCAGTACTTC. Translation gives CASSQIETQYF.

The sample holds one count of this clone. The chain has TRBV9 and TRBJ2-5; 9 positions match TRBD2. The CDR3 runs to 13 residues. V trimming: 3 bases; J trimming: 4 bases; junction bases outside the gene matches: 1. Germline assignment: CDR1 SGDLS and CDR2 YYNGEE. The CDR3 loop reads CASSGGGAETQYF. CDR3 coding DNA: TGTGCCAGCAGCGGCGGGGGGGCAGAGACCCAGTACTTC.